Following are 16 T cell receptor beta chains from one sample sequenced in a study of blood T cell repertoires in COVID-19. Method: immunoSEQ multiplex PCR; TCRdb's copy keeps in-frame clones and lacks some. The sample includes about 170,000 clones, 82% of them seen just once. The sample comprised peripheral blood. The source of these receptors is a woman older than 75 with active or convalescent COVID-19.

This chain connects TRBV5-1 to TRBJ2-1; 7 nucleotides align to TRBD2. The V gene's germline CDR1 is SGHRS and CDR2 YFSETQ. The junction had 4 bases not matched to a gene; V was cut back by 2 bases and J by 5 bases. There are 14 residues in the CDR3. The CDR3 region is CASSFLRGNNEQFF. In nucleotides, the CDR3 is TGCGCCAGCAGCTTCTTGCGGGGGAACAATGAGCAGTTCTTC.

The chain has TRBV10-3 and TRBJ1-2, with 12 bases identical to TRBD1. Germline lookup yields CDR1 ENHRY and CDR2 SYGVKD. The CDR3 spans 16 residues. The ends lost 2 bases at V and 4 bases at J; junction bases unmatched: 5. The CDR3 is CAISEPGTGGAYGYTF. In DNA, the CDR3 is TGTGCCATCAGTGAGCCCGGGACAGGGGGCGCCTATGGCTACACCTTC.

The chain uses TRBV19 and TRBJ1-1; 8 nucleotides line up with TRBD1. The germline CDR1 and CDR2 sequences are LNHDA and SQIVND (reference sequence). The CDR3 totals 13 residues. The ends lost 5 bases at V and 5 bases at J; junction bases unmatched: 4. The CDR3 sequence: CASSVDRVTEAFF. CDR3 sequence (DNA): TGTGCCAGTAGTGTGGACAGGGTAACTGAAGCTTTCTTT.

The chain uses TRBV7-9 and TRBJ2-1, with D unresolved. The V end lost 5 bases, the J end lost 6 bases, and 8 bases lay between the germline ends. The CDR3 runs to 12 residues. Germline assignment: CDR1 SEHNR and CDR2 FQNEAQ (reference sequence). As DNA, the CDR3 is TGTGCCAGCAGCCACCGACTCAATGAGCAGTTCTTC. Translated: CASSHRLNEQFF.

CDR3 loop: CASSSRAGPEQFF. In DNA form, the CDR3 reads TGCGCCAGCAGCTCCCGGGCGGGTCCTGAGCAGTTCTTC. The chain recombines TRBV5-1 with TRBJ2-1; possibly TRBD2 for D (5 bases). V was pared by 3 bases and J by 9 bases, with 13 bases between. CDR3 size: 13 residues. Per the germline V gene, CDR1 is SGHRS and CDR2 is YFSETQ.

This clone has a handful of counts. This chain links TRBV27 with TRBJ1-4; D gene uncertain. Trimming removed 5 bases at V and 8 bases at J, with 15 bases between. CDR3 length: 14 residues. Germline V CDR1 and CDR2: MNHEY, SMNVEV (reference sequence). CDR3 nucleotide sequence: TGTGCCAGCAGTCCCCTCGCGCTGAACGAAAAACTGTTTTTT. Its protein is CASSPLALNEKLFF.

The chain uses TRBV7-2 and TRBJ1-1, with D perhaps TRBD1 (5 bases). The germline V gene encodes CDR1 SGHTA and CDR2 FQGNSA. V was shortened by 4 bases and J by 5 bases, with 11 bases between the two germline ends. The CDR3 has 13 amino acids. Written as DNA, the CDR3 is TGTGCCAGCAGCTCCGCAGGGAGGACTGAAGCTTTCTTT. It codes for CASSSAGRTEAFF. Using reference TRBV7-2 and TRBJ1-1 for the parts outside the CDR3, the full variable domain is GAGVSQSPSNKVTEKGKDVELRCDPISGHTALYWYRQSLGQGLEFLIYFQGNSAPDKSGLPSDRFSAERTGGSVSTLTIQRTQQEDSAVYLCASSSAGRTEAFFGQGTRLTVV.

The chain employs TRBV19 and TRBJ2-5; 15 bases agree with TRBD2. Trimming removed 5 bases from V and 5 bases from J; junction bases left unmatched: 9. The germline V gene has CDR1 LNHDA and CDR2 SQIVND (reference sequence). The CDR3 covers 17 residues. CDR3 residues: CASSLRPGTSGRETQYF. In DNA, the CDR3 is TGTGCCAGTAGTCTCCGCCCCGGGACTAGCGGGAGGGAGACCCAGTACTTC.

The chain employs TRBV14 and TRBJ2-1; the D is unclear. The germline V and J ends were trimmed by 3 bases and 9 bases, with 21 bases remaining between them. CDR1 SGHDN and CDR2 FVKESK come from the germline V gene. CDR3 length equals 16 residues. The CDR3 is CASSHADQAPFREQFF. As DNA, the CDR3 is TGTGCCAGCAGCCACGCCGACCAGGCCCCTTTTCGTGAGCAGTTCTTC.

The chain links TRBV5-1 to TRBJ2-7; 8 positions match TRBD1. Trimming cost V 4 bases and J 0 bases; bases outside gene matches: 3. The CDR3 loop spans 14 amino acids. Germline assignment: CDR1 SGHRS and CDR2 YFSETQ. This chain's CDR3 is CASSPGQVSYEQYF. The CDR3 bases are TGCGCCAGCAGCCCGGGACAGGTCTCCTACGAGCAGTACTTC.

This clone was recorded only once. CDR3 loop: CASSQAETSGINEQYF. CDR3 coding DNA: TGTGCCAGCAGCCAAGCCGAGACTAGCGGGATTAACGAGCAGTACTTC. The chain has TRBV4-2 and TRBJ2-7, with 11 positions matching TRBD2. V gave up 1 base and J gave up 5 bases; unmatched junction bases: 7. The length of the CDR3 is 16 residues. Germline V gives CDR1 LGHNA, CDR2 YNFKEQ.

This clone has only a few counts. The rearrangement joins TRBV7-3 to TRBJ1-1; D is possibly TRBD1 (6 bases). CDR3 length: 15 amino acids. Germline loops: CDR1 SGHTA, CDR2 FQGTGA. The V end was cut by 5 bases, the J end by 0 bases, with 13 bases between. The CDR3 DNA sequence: TGTGCCAGCAGCCTTCAGGGGAGAATGAACACTGAAGCTTTCTTT. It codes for CASSLQGRMNTEAFF.

DNA of the CDR3: TGTGCCAGCAGCTTAGTTGCGGGAGGCTACGAGCAGTACTTC. Translation gives CASSLVAGGYEQYF. V is TRBV7-2 and J is TRBJ2-7, with 8 bases fitting TRBD2. V shed 1 base, J shed 3 bases, and the junction held 2 bases outside the gene matches. CDR3 length: 14 amino acids. The V gene's germline CDR1 is SGHTA and CDR2 FQGNSA.

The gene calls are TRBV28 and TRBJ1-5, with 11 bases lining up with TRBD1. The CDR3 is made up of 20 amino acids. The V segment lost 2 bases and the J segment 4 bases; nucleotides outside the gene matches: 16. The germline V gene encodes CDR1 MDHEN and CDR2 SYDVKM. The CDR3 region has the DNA TGTGCCAGCAGTTTAGGGGTTAGGACAGGGGGCTTGATAGGGAATCAGCCCCAGCATTTT. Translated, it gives CASSLGVRTGGLIGNQPQHF. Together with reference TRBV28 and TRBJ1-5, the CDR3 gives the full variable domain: DVKVTQSSRYLVKRTGEKVFLECVQDMDHENMFWYRQDPGLGLRLIYFSYDVKMKEKGDIPEGYSVSREKKERFSLILESASTNQTSMYLCASSLGVRTGGLIGNQPQHFGDGTRLSIL.

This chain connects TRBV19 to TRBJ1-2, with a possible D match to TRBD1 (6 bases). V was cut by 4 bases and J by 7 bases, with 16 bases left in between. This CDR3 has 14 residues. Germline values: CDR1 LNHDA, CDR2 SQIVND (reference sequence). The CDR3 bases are TGTGCCAGTAGTAACCGACGAGGGGGTGGTGGCTACACCTTC. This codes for CASSNRRGGGGYTF. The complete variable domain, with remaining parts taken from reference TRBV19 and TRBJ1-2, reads DGGITQSPKYLFRKEGQNVTLSCEQNLNHDAMYWYRQDPGQGLRLIYYSQIVNDFQKGDIAEGYSVSREKKESFPLTVTSAQKNPTAFYLCASSNRRGGGGYTFGSGTRLTVV.

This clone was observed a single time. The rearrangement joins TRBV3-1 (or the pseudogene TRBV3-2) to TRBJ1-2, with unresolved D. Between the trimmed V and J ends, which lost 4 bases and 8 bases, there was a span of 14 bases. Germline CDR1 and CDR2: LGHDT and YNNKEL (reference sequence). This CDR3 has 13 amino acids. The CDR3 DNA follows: TGTGCCAGCAGCCGTAGGCCCACGGGGGGCTACACCTTC. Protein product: CASSRRPTGGYTF.